This entry features one TCR beta chain sequence. Its antigen is as yet unknown. Assay: immunoSEQ multiplex PCR; the TCRdb copy retains only in-frame clones and omits some. The profile shows about 130,000 clones, approximately 91% of them singletons. The sample is drawn from a study of graft-versus-host responses after intestinal transplantation. The sequence was collected from a human donor who received an intestinal transplant. The specimen comprised unstimulated CD4+ T cells sorted from spleen or lymph node cells, sampled before intestinal transplant.

This CDR3 reads CASSRTGGLNEQFF. The CDR3, as DNA: TGTGCCAGCAGCCGCACGGGAGGGCTCAATGAGCAGTTCTTC. The chain couples TRBV7-3 to TRBJ2-1; the match to TRBD2 covers 8 bases. Trimming removed 5 bases from V and 6 bases from J; junction bases left unmatched: 6. This CDR3 comprises 14 residues. Germline CDR1 SGHTA, CDR2 FQGTGA.